The 12 T cell receptor beta chains below come from one sample, sequenced in a study of shared T cell receptors in the human thymus. Only in-frame clones appear in the TCRdb table, and some are missing; sequencing was by immunoSEQ multiplex PCR. This sample has 700,000 or so clones, with approximately 83% found just once. The same sample was also used in a study of human thymus T cells.

The specimen was thymocytes. The receptor set was obtained from a girl under three years old with a congenital heart defect.

J is TRBJ1-2 and V is TRBV6-1, with TRBD1 identical over 7 bases. Germline V lookup: CDR1 MNHNS, CDR2 SASEGT. CDR3 length: 12 residues. Losses at the gene ends were 6 bases for V and 8 bases for J; bases not matched to a gene: 6. The CDR3 nucleotides are TGTGCCAGCAGATCCAAGGGGGCCGGCTACACCTTC. Amino acids: CASRSKGAGYTF.

The table lists this clone with a few counts. The chain has TRBV4-3 and TRBJ1-2; perhaps TRBD1 as D (5 bases). This CDR3 contains 15 residues. Trimming took off 0 bases at V and 8 bases at J, with 16 bases between the two ends. CDR1 is LGHNA, CDR2 YSLEER, per germline. CDR3 DNA sequence: TGCGCCAGCAGCCAAGAGACAGCTCTTCTTGGGGGCTACACCTTC. Amino acid sequence: CASSQETALLGGYTF.

This rearrangement joins TRBV6-6 to TRBJ1-4, with D uncertain. Trimming stripped 7 bases from V and 5 bases from J, with 20 bases between. CDR1 and CDR2 (germline): MNHNY, SVGAGI (reference sequence). This CDR3 comprises 16 residues. CDR3 sequence (DNA): TGTGCCAGCAAAAAACTTGACGGGGTACGAAATGAAAAACTGTTTTTT. Amino acid sequence: CASKKLDGVRNEKLFF.

The CDR3 spells CASRALPEDEQFF. CDR3 DNA: TGTGCCAGCAGGGCCCTCCCCGAAGATGAGCAGTTCTTC. The chain couples TRBV9 to TRBJ2-1; D unresolved. The length of the CDR3 is 13 residues. Germline V CDR1 and CDR2: SGDLS, YYNGEE. Trimming stripped 5 bases from V and 8 bases from J, with 14 bases between.

This clone was seen only a few times. V usage is TRBV2 and J usage is TRBJ1-1, with D possibly TRBD1 on 5 matching bases. Germline V lookup: CDR1 SNHLY, CDR2 FYNNEI. V lost 9 bases and J lost 4, with 15 bases in between. The CDR3 is 13 residues long. CDR3 DNA sequence: TGTGCCAGTCTCAAGGGGTGGTCCACTGAAGCTTTCTTT. Residues: CASLKGWSTEAFF.

Comment on this clone: Distinct nucleotide sequences in the sample also encode this CDR3. V usage is TRBV9 and J usage is TRBJ1-2; D unresolved. This CDR3 is built from 14 residues. With 1 base removed from V and 2 bases from J, the gap between germline ends came to 9 bases. The germline CDR1 and CDR2 sequences are SGDLS and YYNGEE. The CDR3 region has the DNA TGTGCCAGCAGCGTATCTCTGAGAAACTATGGCTACACCTTC. The encoded protein is CASSVSLRNYGYTF.

This chain connects TRBV4-3 to TRBJ2-4, with TRBD2 matching over 8 bases. CDR1 is LGHNA and CDR2 is YSLEER in the germline V gene. V dropped 4 bases and J dropped 2; count of bases not matched to a gene: 10. The CDR3 is made up of 17 amino acids. This CDR3 is CASSLESGGPPKNIQYF. The CDR3 DNA is TGCGCCAGCAGCCTAGAGAGCGGGGGACCTCCCAAAAACATTCAGTACTTC.

J is TRBJ1-2 and V is TRBV10-2, with D tentatively TRBD1 (6 bases). CDR1 is WSHSY and CDR2 is SAAADI in the germline V gene. This CDR3 has 15 residues. The V end lost 6 bases, the J end lost 4 bases, and 18 bases lay between the germline ends. The CDR3 sequence: CASSPQLDRTYGYTF. CDR3 bases: TGCGCCAGCAGCCCCCAACTCGACAGGACCTATGGCTACACCTTC.

This clone appeared once. The rearrangement uses TRBV5-1 and TRBJ1-1, with 10 bases matching TRBD1. This CDR3 is built from 16 residues. CDR1 and CDR2 (germline): SGHRS, YFSETQ. With 4 bases clipped from V and 5 bases from J, the junction kept 11 bases outside the gene matches. The CDR3 is CASSRDRGLGGTEAFF. CDR3 coding DNA: TGCGCCAGCAGCAGAGACAGGGGGCTGGGAGGTACTGAAGCTTTCTTT.

This sequence joins TRBV19 and TRBJ2-3, with 10 bases fitting TRBD2. Germline V gene lookup returns CDR1 LNHDA and CDR2 SQIVND (reference sequence). With 4 bases clipped from V and 6 bases from J, the junction kept 19 bases outside the gene matches. The CDR3 length is 19 residues. The DNA of the CDR3 is TGTGCCAGTAGTACGGCCCGATTTTCGGTAGCGGGGGGCGGCGATACGCAGTATTTT. Translation gives CASSTARFSVAGGGDTQYF. The complete variable domain, with remaining parts taken from reference TRBV19 and TRBJ2-3, reads DGGITQSPKYLFRKEGQNVTLSCEQNLNHDAMYWYRQDPGQGLRLIYYSQIVNDFQKGDIAEGYSVSREKKESFPLTVTSAQKNPTAFYLCASSTARFSVAGGGDTQYFGPGTRLTVL.

V gene TRBV4-2 combines with J gene TRBJ2-3; D gene unclear. The germline V gene encodes CDR1 LGHNA and CDR2 YNFKEQ. There are 12 residues in the CDR3. Trimming pared 5 bases from V and 5 bases from J, leaving 8 bases between. The CDR3 protein is CASSENIDTQYF. CDR3 in DNA: TGTGCCAGCAGCGAAAACATAGATACGCAGTATTTT.

This clone was observed once. This chain connects TRBV5-6 to TRBJ1-1, with D unclear. Germline V gene data show CDR1 as SGHDT and CDR2 as YYEEEE. V lost 4 bases and J lost 5, with 9 bases in between. The CDR3 totals 12 residues. CDR3 in amino acids: CASSLGWTEAFF. CDR3 in DNA: TGTGCCAGCAGCCTAGGATGGACTGAAGCTTTCTTT.